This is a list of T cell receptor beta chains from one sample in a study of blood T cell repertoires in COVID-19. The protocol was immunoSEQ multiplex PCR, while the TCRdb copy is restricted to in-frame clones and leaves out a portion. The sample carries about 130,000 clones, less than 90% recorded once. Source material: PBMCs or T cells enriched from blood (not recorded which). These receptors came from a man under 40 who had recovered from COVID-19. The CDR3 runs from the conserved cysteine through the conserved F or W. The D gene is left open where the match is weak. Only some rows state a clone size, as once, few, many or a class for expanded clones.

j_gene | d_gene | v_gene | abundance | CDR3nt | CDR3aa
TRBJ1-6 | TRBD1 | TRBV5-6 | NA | TGTGCCAGCAGCCAGGACAGGGTTAATTCACCCCTCCACTTT | CASSQDRVNSPLHF
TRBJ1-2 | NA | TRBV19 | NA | TGTGCCAGTAGTATGGGGCAGGGTGGTGTTGGCTACACCTTC | CASSMGQGGVGYTF
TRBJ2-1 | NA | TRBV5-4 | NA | TGTGCCAGCAGCTCCGGGGCTAGCGTTAATGAGCAGTTCTTC | CASSSGASVNEQFF
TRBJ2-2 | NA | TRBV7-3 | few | TGTGCCAGCAGCCCAGGGGACAACACCGGGGAGCTGTTTTTT | CASSPGDNTGELFF
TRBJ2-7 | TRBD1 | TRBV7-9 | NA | TGTGCCAGCAGCTTAATGGGACAGGGGGTTTCGGCCTACGAGCAGTACTTC | CASSLMGQGVSAYEQYF
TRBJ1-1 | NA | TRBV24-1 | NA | TGTGCCACCAGAGGGACTCTGGACACTGAAGCTTTCTTT | CATRGTLDTEAFF
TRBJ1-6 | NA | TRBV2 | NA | TGTGCCAGCAGTGAATATCGGGAAGTGGGCCCCGGGGGAGGGCACTTT | CASSEYREVGPGGGHF
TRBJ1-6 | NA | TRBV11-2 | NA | TGTGCCAGCAGCTTAGTAGGTCAGGTAGGGGTAGACCTCCACTTT | CASSLVGQVGVDLHF
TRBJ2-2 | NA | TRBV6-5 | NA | TGTGCCAGCGGGCAGGGTGAGACCGGGGAGCTGTTTTTT | CASGQGETGELFF
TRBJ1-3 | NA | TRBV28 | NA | TGTGCCAGCAGTATCCCTTCAGGGTCTACTGGAAACACCATATATTTT | CASSIPSGSTGNTIYF